This T cell receptor (beta chain) derives from a study of blood T cells in healthy people across ages (dated by TCRdb to 2014 to 2015). Looking at the study overall: In model experiments, template switching captured about one uniquely barcoded TCR beta cDNA molecule for every two T cells. To avoid experimental bias, donors of different ages were distributed randomly across sequencing lanes. The donors were divided into four age groups: young (average around 16 years), middle-aged (almost 40), aged (about 60) and long-lived (roughly 88). Age-related changes in TCR beta repertoire diversity were measured in the study by deep sequencing normalized with unique cDNA molecular identifiers. Two additional independent replicas of 1 million unique cDNA reads from the same blood draw were analyzed for two donors (one aged 18 to 29 and one aged 80 or older). The investigation overall reported the following: Observed TCR beta diversity per million T cells fell roughly linearly with age, and a significant reduction was already apparent by age about 38. The long-lived group showed more naive CD4+ T cells, fewer expanded clones and increased TCR diversity than the aged group, suggesting age selection. Because profiling used bulk unsorted PBMCs, naive and antigen-experienced compartments could not be compared conclusively. A strong correlation was found between observed TCR beta diversity and the percentage of naive T cells measured by flow cytometry. Donor CMV infection status was unknown, potentially confounding age-related changes in expanded clonotypes. Estimates of total diversity based on one million sequenced T cells were considered lower bounds and underestimates.

Including the terminal cysteine and phenylalanine, the CDR3 comprises 14 residues. The only DNA kept is the CDR3, 42 bases in frame from the first base. According to the germline V gene, CDR1 reads MGHRA and CDR2 reads YSYEKL. V loses 3 bases of germline sequence and J loses 4 bases, and the interval between the two ends is 12 bases. Donors were around 37 systemically healthy Caucasian individuals from Russia aged roughly 6 to 90 years. About 10 milliliters of peripheral blood were drawn from each donor into EDTA-treated Vacutainer tubes. Ficoll-Paque density-gradient centrifugation was used to isolate PBMCs, with at least 6 million per sample. Total RNA, at least 5.5 micrograms per sample, was extracted from PBMCs with Trizol reagent. For every donor, flow cytometry on a PBMC aliquot measured the percentage of naive CD45RAhigh/CD27high T cells. This clonotype was seen repeatedly, ten times or more. What antigen it recognizes has not been identified. No base quality information exists; no much larger clone differs at one position.

Library creation used 5' RACE. The sequencer was an Illumina HiSeq 2500. The second PCR ran for roughly 6 to 11 cycles and used a J-beta primer mix along with a sample-barcoded 5' primer. A template-switch 5' adaptor carrying 12 random nucleotides introduced a unique molecular identifier onto each TCR beta cDNA molecule. Each sample yielded at least 2.5 million CDR3-containing paired-end reads. First-strand cDNA was synthesized from all RNA with the Mint cDNA synthesis kit, primed by a TRBC-specific oligonucleotide. All cDNA was treated with uracil-DNA glycosylase and then went through a first 18-cycle PCR with the universal primers M1SS and BC2_uni_R. The source study handled its data this way. Each sample was normalized by randomly selecting 1 million high-quality reads, each carrying a distinct molecular identifier. Instead of being binned into consensus sequences, reads that shared molecular identifiers were thrown out. MiTCR, run with a Q25 quality threshold and the strictest error-elimination algorithm, handled CDR3 identification, clonotype clustering and error correction. A nonparametric unseen species model with Euler transformation was used to estimate a lower bound on total TCR beta diversity. The public reads were reprocessed in TCRdb via fastp at Q25 and MiXCR, keeping in-frame beta chains. Every entry covers one CDR3 protein and lists the most common genes and DNA from its rows. TCRdb, not the original authors, processed these V and J calls. For this sample there are under 850,000 distinct CDR3 sequences; under 40% appear just once. Roughly 13% of the sample belongs to the ten largest clones.

This receptor was obtained from a man aged 18 to 30 in good health. The sequence is built from TRBV4-1 and TRBJ1-2, with the D gene call left open. The specimen sequenced was blood. Here the CDR3 is given as CASSQGFTFYGYTF. The DNA reads TGCGCCAGCAGCCAGGGGTTCACATTCTATGGCTACACCTTC.